The 8 T cell receptor beta chains reported below all come from one sample, sequenced in a study of control samples from healthy donors and cancer patients. Clones were sequenced by immunoSEQ multiplex PCR, and TCRdb holds only the in-frame ones, with some missing. The table lists about 130,000 clones, almost 95% of them singletons. The sequenced material came from PBMCs. These receptors were collected from a man older than 75 with head and neck cancer.

The chain's CDR3 is CAIRGGTGKNSPLHF. The DNA of the CDR3 is TGTGCCATCAGAGGGGGGACGGGAAAAAATTCACCCCTCCACTTT. The chain links TRBV10-3 to TRBJ1-6; TRBD1 might be the D (6 bases). The CDR3 length is 15 residues. V dropped 6 bases and J dropped 7 bases, with 16 bases sitting between them. Germline CDR1 and CDR2: ENHRY and SYGVKD.

This clone appeared once. The genes are TRBV19 and TRBJ1-5; a possible D gene is TRBD1 (6 bases). The V and J ends lost 6 bases and 0 bases respectively, with 24 bases between them. Germline assignment: CDR1 LNHDA and CDR2 SQIVND (reference sequence). The CDR3 contains 19 residues. Here the CDR3 reads CASSRPGHRLGYSNQPQHF. In DNA form, the CDR3 reads TGTGCCAGTAGCCGACCGGGACACAGATTGGGGTATAGCAATCAGCCCCAGCATTTT.

The V gene is TRBV7-9, the J gene TRBJ1-6; D unclear. Germline loops: CDR1 SEHNR, CDR2 FQNEAQ (reference sequence). This CDR3 contains 13 residues. CDR3 coding DNA: TGTGCGTGTCGCGTAACCAATAATTCACCCCTCCACTTT. This gives the protein CACRVTNNSPLHF.

V usage is TRBV5-1 and J usage is TRBJ2-3; 12 bases match TRBD1. Germline CDR1 SGHRS, CDR2 YFSETQ. The V and J ends lost 3 bases and 4 bases, in that order; junction bases with no gene match: 3. CDR3 length equals 15 residues. The CDR3 bases are TGCGCCAGCAGCTCGGGGACAGGGGGCGCAGATACGCAGTATTTT. It specifies CASSSGTGGADTQYF. Together with reference TRBV5-1 and TRBJ2-3, the CDR3 gives the full variable domain: KAGVTQTPRYLIKTRGQQVTLSCSPISGHRSVSWYQQTPGQGLQFLFEYFSETQRNKGNFPGRFSGRQFSNSRSEMNVSTLELGDSALYLCASSSGTGGADTQYFGPGTRLTVL.

The V call is TRBV7-9, the J call TRBJ2-2; 15 nucleotides line up with TRBD2. Trimming cost V 4 bases and J 6 bases; bases outside gene matches: 12. The germline V gene encodes CDR1 SEHNR and CDR2 FQNEAQ (reference sequence). This CDR3 has 19 amino acids. In DNA, the CDR3 is TGTGCCAGCAGCTCTCCGGGACTAGCGGGGGGTAGGAGCGCCGGGGAGCTGTTTTTT. This translates into CASSSPGLAGGRSAGELFF.

The CDR3 here is CASSFLGRTYNEQFF. In DNA, the CDR3 is TGTGCCAGCAGTTTTTTAGGGAGGACGTACAATGAGCAGTTCTTC. This chain links TRBV27 with TRBJ2-1; D may be TRBD2 (6 bases). This CDR3 contains 15 residues. The germline V gene has CDR1 MNHEY and CDR2 SMNVEV (reference sequence). V shed 3 bases and J shed 4 bases, with 13 bases lying between them.

This clone was counted a single time. The CDR3 loop is CASSVAGLAVDFAQYF. CDR3 DNA sequence: TGTGCCAGCAGCGTAGCCGGACTAGCGGTTGATTTTGCGCAGTATTTT. V gene TRBV9 combines with J gene TRBJ2-3; 10 nucleotides agree with TRBD2. The junction had 11 bases not matched to a gene; V was cut back by 0 bases and J by 10 bases. The CDR3 is 16 amino acids. Looked up from germline, CDR1 is SGDLS and CDR2 is YYNGEE.

This chain uses TRBV7-2 with TRBJ2-3; 12 positions agree with TRBD2. The junction had 7 bases not matched to a gene; V was cut back by 6 bases and J by 6 bases. Germline CDR1 is SGHTA and CDR2 is FQGNSA. The CDR3 sequence is 15 residues long. The CDR3 sequence: CASSGLAGRSDTQYF. The CDR3 DNA follows: TGTGCCAGCAGTGGACTAGCGGGAAGGTCGGATACGCAGTATTTT.